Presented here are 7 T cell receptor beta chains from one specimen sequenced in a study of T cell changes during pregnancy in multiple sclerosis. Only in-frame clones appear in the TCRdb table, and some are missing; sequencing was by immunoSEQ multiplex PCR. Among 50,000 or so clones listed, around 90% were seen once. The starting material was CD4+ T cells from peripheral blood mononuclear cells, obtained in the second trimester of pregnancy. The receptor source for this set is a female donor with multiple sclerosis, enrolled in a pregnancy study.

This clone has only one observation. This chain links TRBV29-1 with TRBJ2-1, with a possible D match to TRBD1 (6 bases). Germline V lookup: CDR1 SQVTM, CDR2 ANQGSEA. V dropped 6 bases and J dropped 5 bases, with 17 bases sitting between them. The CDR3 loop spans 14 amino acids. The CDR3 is CSVDPGRGNNEQFF. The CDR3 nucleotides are TGCAGCGTGGATCCGGGAAGGGGGAACAATGAGCAGTTCTTC.

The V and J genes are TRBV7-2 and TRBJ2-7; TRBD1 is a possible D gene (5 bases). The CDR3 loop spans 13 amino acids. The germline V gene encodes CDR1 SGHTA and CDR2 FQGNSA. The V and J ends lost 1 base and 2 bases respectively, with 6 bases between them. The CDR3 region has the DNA TGTGCCAGCAGCTTAGAAGGGGCCTACGAGCAGTACTTC. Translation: CASSLEGAYEQYF.

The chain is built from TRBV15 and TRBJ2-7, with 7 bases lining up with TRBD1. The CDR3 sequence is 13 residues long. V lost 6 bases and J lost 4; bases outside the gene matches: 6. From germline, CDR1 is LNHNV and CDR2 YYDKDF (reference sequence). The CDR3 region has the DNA TGTGCCACCAGATCACGGGACAGATACGAGCAGTACTTC. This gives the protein CATRSRDRYEQYF.

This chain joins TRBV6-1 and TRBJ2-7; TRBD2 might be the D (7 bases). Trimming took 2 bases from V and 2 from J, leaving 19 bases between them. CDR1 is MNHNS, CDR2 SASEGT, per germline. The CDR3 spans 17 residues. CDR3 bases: TGTGCCAGCAGTGAATCTGGGGGGGGGACACAAACCTACGAGCAGTACTTC. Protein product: CASSESGGGTQTYEQYF.

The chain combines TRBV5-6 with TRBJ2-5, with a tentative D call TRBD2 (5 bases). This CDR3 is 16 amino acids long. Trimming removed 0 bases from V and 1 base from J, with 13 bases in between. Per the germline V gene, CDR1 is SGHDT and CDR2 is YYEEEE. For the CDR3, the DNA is TGTGCCAGCAGCTTGGCCAGCGGAGCTTTCCAAGAGACCCAGTACTTC. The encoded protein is CASSLASGAFQETQYF. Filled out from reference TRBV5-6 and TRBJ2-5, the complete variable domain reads DAGVTQSPTHLIKTRGQQVTLRCSPKSGHDTVSWYQQALGQGPQFIFQYYEEEERQRGNFPDRFSGHQFPNYSSELNVNALLLGDSALYLCASSLASGAFQETQYFGPGTRLLVL.

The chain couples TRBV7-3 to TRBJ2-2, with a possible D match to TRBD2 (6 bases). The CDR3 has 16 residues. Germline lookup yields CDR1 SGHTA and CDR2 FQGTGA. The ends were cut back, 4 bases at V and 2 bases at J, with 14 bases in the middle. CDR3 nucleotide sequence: TGTGCCAGCAGCTCCTGGGACTCGCCTAACACCGGGGAGCTGTTTTTT. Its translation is CASSSWDSPNTGELFF.

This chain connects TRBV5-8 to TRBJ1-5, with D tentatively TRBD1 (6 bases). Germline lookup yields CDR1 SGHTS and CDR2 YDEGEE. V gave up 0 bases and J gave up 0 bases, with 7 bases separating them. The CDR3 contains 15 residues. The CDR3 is CASSLGTDSNQPQHF. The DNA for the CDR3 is TGTGCCAGCAGCTTGGGGACAGATAGCAATCAGCCCCAGCATTTT.